This TCR beta chain was captured by sequencing in a study of blood T cell repertoires in COVID-19. Study in general: T cells, B-cell-depleted T cells, or PBMCs supplied cDNA or gDNA.

Sequenced by immunoSEQ multiplex PCR; TCRdb stores in-frame clones only, minus some. The sample consists of tens of thousands of clones, approximately 95% of them appearing once. The CDR3 sequence is 18 residues long. CDR1 and CDR2 from the germline V gene are MGHRA and YSYEKL. V trimming: 1 base; J trimming: 4 bases; junction bases outside the gene matches: 12. V is TRBV4-1 and J is TRBJ1-2; the match to TRBD1 covers 10 bases. This TCR derives from a male donor with active COVID-19. The sample comprised peripheral blood. CDR3 protein: CASSQVWDRGRERYGYTF. The CDR3 region has the DNA TGCGCCAGCAGCCAAGTATGGGACAGGGGCAGAGAACGCTATGGCTACACCTTC.